This TCR beta chain was recorded in a study of T cell changes during pregnancy in multiple sclerosis. Germline V gene sequence: CDR1 SGHDN, CDR2 FVKESK. J gave up 0 bases and V 3 bases, and 2 bases lay outside the gene matches. The CDR3 length is 15 residues. Libraries were prepared by immunoSEQ multiplex PCR; TCRdb keeps only in-frame clonotypes and omits some of them. The sample lists 59,000 or so clones, about 93% occurring once. Only one count was recorded for this clone. The source was peripheral blood, collected in the third trimester of pregnancy. This TCR was recovered from a female donor in good health, enrolled as a control in a pregnancy study. The chain carries TRBV14 and TRBJ2-3; 8 nucleotides align to TRBD1. The CDR3 DNA is TGTGCCAGCAGCCAGACAGGGGCTAGCACAGATACGCAGTATTTT. This sequence encodes CASSQTGASTDTQYF.